Below, one TCR beta chain is given with its context. Its antigen is undetermined. Clones were sequenced by immunoSEQ multiplex PCR, and TCRdb holds only the in-frame ones, with some missing. The profile shows some 170,000 clones, approximately 95% of them singletons. The germline CDR1 and CDR2 sequences are MNHEY and SVGAGI. The length of the CDR3 is 16 residues. V was pared by 3 bases and J by 1 base, with 14 bases between. This entry comes from a study of T cell responses to AZD1222 COVID-19 vaccine. Points from the study as a whole: With dominance at 160-218 and 743-854, vaccine-associated CD4 TCRs spanned spike. Per reports, nearly half of all spike-specific TCRs target regions that are unmutated in variants. Most donors were white British and more were female, and clonal diversity was possibly underestimated. Baseline seropositives among AZD1222 recipients totaled only six or seven.

Sequenced here: peripheral blood, sampled 28 days after the second dose of the MenACWY control vaccine. The receptor's source is an adult who received the MenACWY meningococcal vaccine as a control. The chain links TRBV6-5 to TRBJ2-3, with D possibly matching TRBD2 (5 bases). Here the CDR3 reads CASSYSQRIGTDTQYF. The CDR3 bases are TGTGCCAGCAGTTATTCCCAGCGGATCGGCACAGATACGCAGTATTTT.